This section outlines one T cell receptor (beta chain) sequence together with its context. These data come from a study of blood T cell repertoires in COVID-19. Study information: From the United States, Italy and Spain came samples of acute and convalescent COVID-19. T cells, B-cell-depleted T cells, or PBMCs supplied cDNA or gDNA.

In the study's own analysis: How many nucleated cells were present was estimated from reference gene primer amplification. The repertoire was sequenced with immunoSEQ multiplex PCR; TCRdb's copy has only in-frame clones and lacks some. V and J calls and clone size come straight from that table; D and trimming were deduced from the DNA. Of around 110,000 clones listed, 90% are singletons. The CDR3 consists of 17 residues. The receptor was isolated from a human donor with active COVID-19. The donor label of this sample is uncertain. Sequenced input: peripheral blood. The rearrangement uses TRBV7-5 and TRBJ2-5; TRBD2, the table's D call, lacks a check against the DNA. TRBV7-5 is marked as a pseudogene. DNA of the CDR3: TGTGCCAGAAAGATCGGGTTGTGGCATCGGCGGCTCGAGACCCAGTACTTC. It encodes CARKIGLWHRRLETQYF.